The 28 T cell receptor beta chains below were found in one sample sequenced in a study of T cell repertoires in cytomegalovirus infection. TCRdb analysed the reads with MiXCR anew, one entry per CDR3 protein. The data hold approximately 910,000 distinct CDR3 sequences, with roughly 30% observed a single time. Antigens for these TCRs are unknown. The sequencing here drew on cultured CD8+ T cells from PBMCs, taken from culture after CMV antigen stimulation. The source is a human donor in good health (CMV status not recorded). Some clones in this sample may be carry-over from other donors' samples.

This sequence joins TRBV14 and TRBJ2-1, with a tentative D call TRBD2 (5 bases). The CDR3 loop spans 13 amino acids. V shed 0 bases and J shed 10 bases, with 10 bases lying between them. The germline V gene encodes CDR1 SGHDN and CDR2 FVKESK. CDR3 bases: TGTGCCAGCAGCCAAGATATAGCTAGCGAGCAGTTCTTC. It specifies CASSQDIASEQFF.

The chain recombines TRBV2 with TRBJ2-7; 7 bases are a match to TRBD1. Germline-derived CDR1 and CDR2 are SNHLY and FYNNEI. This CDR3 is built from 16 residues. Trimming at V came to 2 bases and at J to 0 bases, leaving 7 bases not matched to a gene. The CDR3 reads CASSENRGFRSYEQYV. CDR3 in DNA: TGTGCCAGCAGTGAAAACAGGGGATTCCGCTCCTACGAGCAGTACGTC.

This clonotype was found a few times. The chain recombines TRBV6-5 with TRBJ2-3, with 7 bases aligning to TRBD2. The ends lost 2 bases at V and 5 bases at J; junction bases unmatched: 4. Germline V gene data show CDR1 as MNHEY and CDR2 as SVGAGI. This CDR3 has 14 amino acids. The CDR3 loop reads CASSYPRGGDTQYF. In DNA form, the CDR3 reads TGTGCCAGCAGTTACCCCCGCGGGGGAGATACGCAGTATTTT.

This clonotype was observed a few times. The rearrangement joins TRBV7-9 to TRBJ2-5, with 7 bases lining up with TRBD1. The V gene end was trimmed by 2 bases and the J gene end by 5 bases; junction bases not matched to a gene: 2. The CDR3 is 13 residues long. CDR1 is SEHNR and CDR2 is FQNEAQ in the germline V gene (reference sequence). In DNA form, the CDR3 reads TGTGCCAGCAGCTTAACAGGGGACGAGACCCAGTACTTC. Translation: CASSLTGDETQYF.

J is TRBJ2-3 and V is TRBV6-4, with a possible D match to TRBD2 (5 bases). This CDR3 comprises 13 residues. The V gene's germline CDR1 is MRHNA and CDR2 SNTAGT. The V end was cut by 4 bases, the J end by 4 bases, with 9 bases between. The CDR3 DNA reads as TGTGCCAGCAGTGGAGGGTTTGCAGATACGCAGTATTTT. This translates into CASSGGFADTQYF.

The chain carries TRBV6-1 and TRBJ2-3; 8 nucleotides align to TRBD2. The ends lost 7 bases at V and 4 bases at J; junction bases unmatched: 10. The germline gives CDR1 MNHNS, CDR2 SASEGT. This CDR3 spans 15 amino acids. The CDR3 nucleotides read TGTGCCAGCACCTGGACTAGCAGGGGCTCAGATACGCAGTATTTT. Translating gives CASTWTSRGSDTQYF.

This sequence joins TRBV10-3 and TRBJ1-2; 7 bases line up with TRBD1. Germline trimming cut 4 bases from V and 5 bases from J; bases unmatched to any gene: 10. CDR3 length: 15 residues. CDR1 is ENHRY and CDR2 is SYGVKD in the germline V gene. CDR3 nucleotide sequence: TGTGCCATCAGTGCTGCCGAGGGGGCGCGGTATGGCTACACCTTC. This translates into CAISAAEGARYGYTF.

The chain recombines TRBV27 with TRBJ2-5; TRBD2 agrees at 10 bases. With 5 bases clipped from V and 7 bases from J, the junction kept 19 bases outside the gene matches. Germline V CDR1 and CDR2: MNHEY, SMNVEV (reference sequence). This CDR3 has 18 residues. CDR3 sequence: CASSLLGGGAGGPGTQYF. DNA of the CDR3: TGTGCCAGCAGTCTCCTTGGAGGGGGAGCGGGGGGGCCAGGGACCCAGTACTTC.

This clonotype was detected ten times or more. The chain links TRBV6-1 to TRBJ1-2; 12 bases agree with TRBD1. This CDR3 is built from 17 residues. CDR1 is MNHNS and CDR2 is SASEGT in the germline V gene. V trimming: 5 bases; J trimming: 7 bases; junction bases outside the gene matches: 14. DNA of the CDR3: TGTGCCAGCAGTAATCGGGACAGGGGGCGTAAGAGTAGTGGCTACACCTTC. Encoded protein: CASSNRDRGRKSSGYTF.

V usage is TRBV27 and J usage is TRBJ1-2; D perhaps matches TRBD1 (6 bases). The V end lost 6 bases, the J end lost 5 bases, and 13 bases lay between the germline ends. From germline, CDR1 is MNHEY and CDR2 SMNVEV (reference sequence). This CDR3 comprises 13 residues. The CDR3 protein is CASRPGTSYGYTF. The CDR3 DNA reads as TGTGCCAGCAGACCCGGGACATCGTATGGCTACACCTTC.

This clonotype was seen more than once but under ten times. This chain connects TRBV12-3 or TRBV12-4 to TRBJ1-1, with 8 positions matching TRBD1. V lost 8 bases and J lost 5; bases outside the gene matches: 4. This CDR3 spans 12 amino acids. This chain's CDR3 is CASGDRGTEAFF. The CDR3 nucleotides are TGTGCCAGCGGCGACAGGGGAACTGAAGCTTTCTTT.

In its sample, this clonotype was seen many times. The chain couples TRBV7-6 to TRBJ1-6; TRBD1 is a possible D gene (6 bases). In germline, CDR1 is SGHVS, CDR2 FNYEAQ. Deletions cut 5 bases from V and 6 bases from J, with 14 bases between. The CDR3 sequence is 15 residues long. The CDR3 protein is CASSPRTAPNSPLHF. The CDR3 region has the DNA TGTGCCAGCAGCCCACGGACAGCTCCTAATTCACCCCTCCACTTT. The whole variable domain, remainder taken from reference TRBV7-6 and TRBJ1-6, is GAGVSQSPRYKVTKRGQDVALRCDPISGHVSLYWYRQALGQGPEFLTYFNYEAQQDKSGLPNDRFSAERPEGSISTLTIQRTEQRDSAMYRCASSPRTAPNSPLHFGNGTRLTVT.

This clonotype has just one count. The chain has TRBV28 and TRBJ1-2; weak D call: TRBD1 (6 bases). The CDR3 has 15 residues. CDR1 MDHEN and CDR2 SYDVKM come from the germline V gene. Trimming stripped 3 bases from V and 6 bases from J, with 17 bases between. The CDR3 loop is CASSFPDTGLDGYTF. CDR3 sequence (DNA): TGTGCCAGCAGTTTCCCGGATACAGGGCTGGATGGCTACACCTTC.

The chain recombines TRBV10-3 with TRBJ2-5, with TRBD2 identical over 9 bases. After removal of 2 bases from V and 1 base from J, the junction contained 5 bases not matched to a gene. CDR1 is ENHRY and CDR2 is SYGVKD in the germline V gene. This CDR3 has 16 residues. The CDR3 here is CAISERLAGIQETQYF. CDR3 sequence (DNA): TGTGCCATCAGTGAGCGGCTAGCGGGGATCCAAGAGACCCAGTACTTC.

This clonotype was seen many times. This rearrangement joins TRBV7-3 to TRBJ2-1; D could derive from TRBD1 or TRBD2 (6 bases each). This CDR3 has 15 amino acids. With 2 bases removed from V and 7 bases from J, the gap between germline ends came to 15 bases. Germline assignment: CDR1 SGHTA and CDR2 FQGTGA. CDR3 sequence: CASSLDGGAGNEQFF. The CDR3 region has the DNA TGTGCCAGCAGCTTAGATGGGGGCGCGGGGAATGAGCAGTTCTTC.

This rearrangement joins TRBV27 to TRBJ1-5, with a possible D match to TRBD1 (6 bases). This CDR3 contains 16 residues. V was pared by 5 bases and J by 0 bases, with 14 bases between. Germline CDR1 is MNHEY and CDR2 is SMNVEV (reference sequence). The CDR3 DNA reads TGTGCCAGCAGTCCCTGGACAGATCCTAGCAATCAGCCCCAGCATTTT. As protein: CASSPWTDPSNQPQHF.

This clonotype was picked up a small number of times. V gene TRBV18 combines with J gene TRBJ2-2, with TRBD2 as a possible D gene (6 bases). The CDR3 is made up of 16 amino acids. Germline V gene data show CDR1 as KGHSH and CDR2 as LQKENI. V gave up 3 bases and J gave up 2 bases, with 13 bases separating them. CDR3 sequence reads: CASSPWGSGNTGELFF. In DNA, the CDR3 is TGTGCCAGCTCACCGTGGGGTAGCGGTAACACCGGGGAGCTGTTTTTT.

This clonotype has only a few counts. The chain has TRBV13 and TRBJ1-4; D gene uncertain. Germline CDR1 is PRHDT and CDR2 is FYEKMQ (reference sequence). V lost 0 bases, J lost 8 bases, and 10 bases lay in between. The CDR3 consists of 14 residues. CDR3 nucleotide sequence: TGTGCCAGCAGCTTAGGGAGACCGGGGGAAAAACTGTTTTTT. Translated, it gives CASSLGRPGEKLFF.

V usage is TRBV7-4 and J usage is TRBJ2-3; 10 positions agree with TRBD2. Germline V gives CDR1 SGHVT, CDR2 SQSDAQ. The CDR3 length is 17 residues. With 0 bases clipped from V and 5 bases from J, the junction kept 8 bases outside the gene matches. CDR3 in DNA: TGTGCCAGCAGCTTAGCTACAGCGGGGGGGCTTGTAGATACGCAGTATTTT. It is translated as CASSLATAGGLVDTQYF.

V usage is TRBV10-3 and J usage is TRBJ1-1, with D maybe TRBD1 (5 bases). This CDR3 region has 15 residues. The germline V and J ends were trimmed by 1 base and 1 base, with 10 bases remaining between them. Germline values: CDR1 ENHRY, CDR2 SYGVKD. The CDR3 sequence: CAISEYGTGNTEAFF. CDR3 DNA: TGTGCCATCAGTGAGTACGGGACGGGGAACACTGAAGCTTTCTTT.

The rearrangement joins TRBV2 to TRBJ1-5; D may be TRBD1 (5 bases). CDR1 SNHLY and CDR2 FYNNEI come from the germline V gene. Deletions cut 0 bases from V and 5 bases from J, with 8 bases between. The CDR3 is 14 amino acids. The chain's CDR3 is CASSEAQGHQPQHF. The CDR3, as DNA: TGTGCCAGCAGTGAAGCTCAGGGACATCAGCCCCAGCATTTT.

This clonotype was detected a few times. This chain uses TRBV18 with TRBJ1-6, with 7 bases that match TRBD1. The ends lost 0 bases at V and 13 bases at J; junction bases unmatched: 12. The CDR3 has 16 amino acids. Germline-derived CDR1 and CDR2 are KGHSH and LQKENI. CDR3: CASSPPDRTHLDPLHF. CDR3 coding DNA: TGTGCCAGCTCACCACCGGACAGGACCCACCTTGATCCCCTCCACTTT.

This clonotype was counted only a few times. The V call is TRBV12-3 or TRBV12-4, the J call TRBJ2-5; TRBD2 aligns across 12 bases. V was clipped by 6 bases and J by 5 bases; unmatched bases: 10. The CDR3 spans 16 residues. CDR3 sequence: CASRPPLAGGRETQYF. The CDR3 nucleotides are TGTGCCAGCAGGCCTCCACTAGCGGGGGGCCGCGAGACCCAGTACTTC.

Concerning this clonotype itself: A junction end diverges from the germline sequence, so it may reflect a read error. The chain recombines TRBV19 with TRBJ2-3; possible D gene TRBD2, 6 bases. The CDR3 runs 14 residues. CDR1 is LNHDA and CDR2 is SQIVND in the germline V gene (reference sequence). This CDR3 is CVSRIREPTDTQYF. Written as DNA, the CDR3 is TGTGTCAGTAGAATCCGGGAGCCCACAGATACGCAGTATTTT.

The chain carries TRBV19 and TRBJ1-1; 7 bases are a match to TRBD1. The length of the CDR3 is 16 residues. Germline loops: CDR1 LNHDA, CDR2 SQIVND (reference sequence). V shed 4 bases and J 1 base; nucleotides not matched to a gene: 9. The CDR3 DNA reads TGTGCCAGTAGTAGTTCCGGGACAGCCTCGAACACTGAAGCTTTCTTT. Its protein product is CASSSSGTASNTEAFF.

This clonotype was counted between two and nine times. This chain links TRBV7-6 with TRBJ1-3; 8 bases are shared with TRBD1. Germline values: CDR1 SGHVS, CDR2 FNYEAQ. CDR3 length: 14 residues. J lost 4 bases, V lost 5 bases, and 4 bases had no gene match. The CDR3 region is CASSDGQGGNTIYF. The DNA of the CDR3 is TGTGCCAGCAGCGATGGACAGGGCGGAAACACCATATATTTT. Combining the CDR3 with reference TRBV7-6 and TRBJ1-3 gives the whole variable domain GAGVSQSPRYKVTKRGQDVALRCDPISGHVSLYWYRQALGQGPEFLTYFNYEAQQDKSGLPNDRFSAERPEGSISTLTIQRTEQRDSAMYRCASSDGQGGNTIYFGEGSWLTVV.

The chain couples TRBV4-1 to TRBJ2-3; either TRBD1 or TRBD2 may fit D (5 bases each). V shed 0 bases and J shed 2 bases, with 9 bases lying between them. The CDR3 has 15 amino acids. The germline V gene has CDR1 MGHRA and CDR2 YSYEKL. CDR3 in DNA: TGCGCCAGCAGCCAAGATTTGGGGGACACAGATACGCAGTATTTT. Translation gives CASSQDLGDTDTQYF.

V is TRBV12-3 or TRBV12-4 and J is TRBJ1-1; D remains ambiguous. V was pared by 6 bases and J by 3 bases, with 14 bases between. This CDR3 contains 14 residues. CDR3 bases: TGTGCCAGCAGCGCCACAAACTGGGACACTGAAGCTTTCTTT. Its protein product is CASSATNWDTEAFF.